Included here is one T cell receptor (beta chain) sequence, with context. Its antigen is not yet known. No base qualities exist here, and no much larger clone lies one base off it. Sequenced on an Illumina HiSeq 1500. The public sequencing data were trimmed at Q25 with fastp and processed into clonotypes with MiXCR by TCRdb, which kept only in-frame beta chains. Entries that share a CDR3 protein sequence are merged under the most common genes and DNA. The sample contains about 270,000 distinct CDR3 sequences, approximately 22% of them found a single time. The ten top clones hold about 21% of the sample. This sample stems from a study of T cell repertoires in cytomegalovirus infection (dated by TCRdb to the late 2010s). Background for the entire study: Recently identified HLA-C-restricted CMV epitopes, whose presentation resists viral immunomodulation, were targeted by peptide stimulations together with well-studied HLA-B-restricted epitopes. Because public TCR beta signatures pointed to carriage of CMV infection together with the matching HLA type, the HLA type of each donor mattered for the analysis.

The full study reports these points: In both this cohort and an independent roughly 350-donor cohort, the cumulative frequency of public TCR beta family members distinguished carriers of CMV infection plus the relevant HLA type. In the ex vivo response, HLA-C-restricted CMV-specific TCR beta clonotypes were dominant, and in two of eight donors the single most frequent clonotype came from this HLA-C-restricted group.

The intended sense of this specimen's treatment or condition label: in vitro stimulation with specific CMV peptide epitopes to enrich CMV-specific T cells. The V end loses 1 base and the J end loses 8 bases, and a stretch of 14 bases separates them. Based on the germline V gene, the CDR1 and CDR2 sequences are KGHSH and LQKENI. Reading from cysteine to phenylalanine, the CDR3 counts 14 amino acids. Left in the record is the CDR3 DNA by itself, 42 bases read in frame from the first base. The clonotype originates from a human donor in good health (CMV status not recorded). Some clones in this sample may be carry-over from other donors' samples. The source material was cultured PBMCs, sampled from culture after CMV antigen stimulation. The chain joins TRBV18 to TRBJ1-2; a weak D assignment points to TRBD1 (6 bases agree). In nucleotide form, the sequence is TGTGCCAGCTCACCACTTCACAGGGATGGGGGCTACACCTTC. Protein translation: CASSPLHRDGGYTF.